This T cell receptor beta chain is from a study of blood T cells in healthy people across ages (dated by TCRdb to between 2014 and 2017). In the study overall: Template switching captured roughly one uniquely barcoded TCR beta cDNA molecule per two T cells in model experiments. To track age-related changes in TCR beta repertoire diversity, the study relied on deep sequencing normalized with unique cDNA molecular identifiers. Donors were grouped into four age groups: young (average approximately 16 years), middle-aged (39), aged (over 55) and long-lived (approximately 75). To avoid experimental bias, donors of different ages were distributed randomly across sequencing lanes. For two donors (one aged 18 to 30 and one aged 80 or older), the study analyzed two additional independent replicas of 1 million unique cDNA reads from the same blood draw.

Study-level results and caveats: Because donor CMV infection status was unknown, age-related changes in expanded clonotypes were potentially confounded. Conclusive comparison of naive and antigen-experienced compartments was prevented by the profiling of bulk unsorted PBMCs. Compared with the aged group, the long-lived group had more naive CD4+ T cells, fewer expanded clones and increased TCR diversity, suggesting age selection. Observed TCR beta diversity per million T cells fell roughly linearly with age, and a significant reduction was already apparent by age around 40. There was a strong correlation between observed TCR beta diversity and the percentage of naive T cells measured by flow cytometry. Estimates of total diversity based on one million sequenced T cells were considered lower bounds and underestimates.

The donors were some 39 Caucasian individuals from Russia, aged 6 to 90 years, who were systemically healthy. Each donor gave around 9.8 milliliters of peripheral blood, collected into EDTA-treated Vacutainer tubes. PBMCs were isolated by Ficoll-Paque density-gradient centrifugation, with at least 7 million obtained per sample. Trizol reagent was used to extract total RNA from PBMCs, with at least 5 micrograms per sample. For every donor, an aliquot of PBMCs went through flow cytometry to measure the percentages of naive CD45RAhigh/CD27high T cells. Library generation was performed with 5' RACE. Sequenced on an Illumina HiSeq 2500. A second roughly 6 to 11 cycle PCR used a sample-barcoded 5' primer and a J-beta primer mix. A unique molecular identifier was introduced onto each TCR beta cDNA molecule by a template-switch 5' adaptor carrying 12 random nucleotides. Each sample yielded at least 3 million CDR3-containing paired-end reads. First-strand cDNA was synthesized from all RNA with the Mint cDNA synthesis kit, primed by a TRBC-specific oligonucleotide. After uracil-DNA glycosylase treatment, a first 18-cycle PCR used universal primers M1SS and BC2_uni_R on all cDNA. The paper's processing steps were these. Normalization of each sample was performed by random selection of 1 million high-quality reads, each carrying a distinct molecular identifier. Reads sharing molecular identifiers were discarded rather than binned into consensus sequences. MiTCR, set to a Q25 quality threshold and the strictest error-elimination algorithm, was used for CDR3 identification, clonotype clustering and error correction. A nonparametric unseen species model using Euler transformation provided a lower-bound estimate of total TCR beta diversity. The raw public data were reprocessed by TCRdb itself: fastp quality trimming at Q25, MiXCR clonotype calling, in-frame beta chains only. Each CDR3 protein gets just one entry, which takes the most common genes and DNA from the rows behind it. The authors' filters were not applied to this entry. The sample profile shows over 1,300,000 distinct CDR3 sequences; approximately 60% of them were found once. The ten most abundant clones make up 6.5% to 8.5% of the sample.

Turning to this clonotype: The specificity of this receptor is unknown. Base qualities are not at hand, and no much larger clone is one base apart.

Trimming costs V 9 bases and J 2 bases, and their ends lie 18 bases apart. CDR1 and CDR2 are drawn from the germline V gene: SGHRS, YFSETQ. The CDR3 has 14 amino acids, counting the end cysteine and phenylalanine. CDR3 DNA only is kept here, 42 bases in frame from base 1. The source is a man between 18 and 29 years old in good health. The sequencing sample was made of blood. The chain uses TRBV5-1 and TRBJ2-7, and perhaps TRBD1 as D gene, on 6 matching bases. The CDR3 reads as follows: CATSKMTGAYEQYF. The DNA sequence is given as TGCGCCACCTCAAAAATGACAGGAGCCTACGAGCAGTACTTC.